The rows below give T cell receptor beta chains drawn from one sample of a study of T cell responses to AZD1222 COVID-19 vaccine. Profiling relied on immunoSEQ multiplex PCR, and the TCRdb table lists in-frame clones only, not all of them. This repertoire shows about 140,000 clones, approximately 94% found once; its top ten account for about 9%. The starting material was peripheral blood, obtained on day 0 of AZD1222 vaccination. Receptors were obtained from an adult in good health. The CDR3 runs from the conserved cysteine through the conserved F or W. D genes are given only for firm matches. Some rows have no size entry. The others give once, few or many, or a class for an expanded clone.

v_call,d_call,j_call,clone_size,cdr3_nt,cdr3_aa
TRBV5-1,-,TRBJ2-5,-,TGCGCCAGCAGTCCTGGGAGGGAGACCCAGTACTTC,CASSPGRETQYF
TRBV3-1/TRBV3-2,TRBD1,TRBJ1-1,-,TGTGCCAGCAGCCGCGACAGGGAGATCACTGAAGCTTTCTTT,CASSRDREITEAFF
TRBV6-5,-,TRBJ2-3,once,TGTGCCAGCAGTTACAGGGGGGGGCGACTAGTGGATACGCAGTATTTT,CASSYRGGRLVDTQYF
TRBV5-1,TRBD1,TRBJ2-7,-,TGCGCCAGCAGCCTTAAAACGGGGACAGCCGACGAGCAGTACTTC,CASSLKTGTADEQYF
TRBV10-3,TRBD1,TRBJ1-1,-,TGTGCCATCAGGAGGGGGCGGACGAACACTGAAGCTTTCTTT,CAIRRGRTNTEAFF
TRBV4-2,TRBD1,TRBJ2-4,-,TGTGCCAGCAGCCGCCCTCAGACAGGGCTAGCCAAAAACATTCAGTACTTC,CASSRPQTGLAKNIQYF
TRBV21-1,-,TRBJ1-1,-,TGTGCCAGCAGCCCGATCCCGACAGGGAAGAGCGGAGAGAACACTGAAGCTTTCTTT,CASSPIPTGKSGENTEAFF
TRBV27,-,TRBJ1-6,-,TGTGCCAGCAGTAACGGACAGCGGAATTCACCCCTCCACTTT,CASSNGQRNSPLHF
TRBV6-5,TRBD1,TRBJ1-3,once,TGTGCCAGCAGGAACAGGGGGCCAACTGGAAACACCATATATTTT,CASRNRGPTGNTIYF
TRBV5-8,-,TRBJ2-3,-,TGTGCCAGCAGCTCGGCCGGGACTAGCACAGATACGCAGTATTTT,CASSSAGTSTDTQYF
TRBV7-9,-,TRBJ2-6,-,TGTGCCAGCAGCTTCTATGTGAACTCTGGGGCCAACGTCCTGACTTTC,CASSFYVNSGANVLTF
TRBV5-8,-,TRBJ2-5,-,TGTGCCAGCAGCTTGTTGGGACCCCAAGAGACCCAGTACTTC,CASSLLGPQETQYF
TRBV18,-,TRBJ1-2,-,TGTGCCAGCTCACCAACTTCGACAGCTTATGGCTACACCTTC,CASSPTSTAYGYTF
TRBV24-1,-,TRBJ1-5,-,TGTGCCACCAGTGATTTGCAAGGCAATCAGCCCCAGCATTTT,CATSDLQGNQPQHF
TRBV12-3/TRBV12-4,-,TRBJ2-1,few,TGTGCCAGCAGGGCAGGGTCCTACAATGAGCAGTTCTTC,CASRAGSYNEQFF
TRBV7-2,TRBD1,TRBJ1-1,-,TGTGCCAGCAGCTTAGCGTGGACAGGAACTGAAGCTTTCTTT,CASSLAWTGTEAFF
TRBV27,TRBD1,TRBJ1-2,-,TGTGCCAGCAGTTCCCAGGACAGGGGGCCGGGAGGCTACACCTTC,CASSSQDRGPGGYTF
TRBV6-1,TRBD1,TRBJ1-2,-,TGTGCCAGCAGTGAAGACGGGACAGGGGGCTATGGCTACACCTTC,CASSEDGTGGYGYTF
TRBV7-2,-,TRBJ2-3,once,TGTGCCAGCAGCATTACCACAGATACGCAGTATTTT,CASSITTDTQYF
TRBV12-3/TRBV12-4,TRBD1,TRBJ1-1,once,TGTGCCAGCAGTCGGACAGGGGGCCCTGAAGCTTTCTTT,CASSRTGGPEAFF
TRBV2,-,TRBJ2-3,-,TGTGCCAGCAGTGAAGGGACTAGCACAGATACGCAGTATTTT,CASSEGTSTDTQYF
TRBV5-4,TRBD2,TRBJ2-1,-,TGTGCCAGCAGCCTAGGAGCGGGATGGGGTGGGGATGAGCAGTTCTTC,CASSLGAGWGGDEQFF
TRBV28,-,TRBJ1-5,-,TGTGCCAGCAGTCGATATACGGGACTATTAAATCAGCCCCAGCATTTT,CASSRYTGLLNQPQHF
TRBV5-1,-,TRBJ2-1,once,TGCGCCAGCAGCTTACAGGACAACAATGAGCAGTTCTTC,CASSLQDNNEQFF
TRBV3-1/TRBV3-2,-,TRBJ1-5,-,TGTGCCAGCAGCACAATGGGTGGACAGCCCCAGCATTTT,CASSTMGGQPQHF
TRBV18,-,TRBJ1-5,-,TGTGCCAGCTCCGTGATAGCAGGGGCACGGGATCAGCCCCAGCATTTT,CASSVIAGARDQPQHF
TRBV27,-,TRBJ1-6,-,TGTGCCAGCAGTACCTCTCCTTGGTCACCCCTCCACTTT,CASSTSPWSPLHF
TRBV7-9,-,TRBJ1-3,-,TGTGCCAGCAGCTCCGGAGCCCTTGGAAACACCATATATTTT,CASSSGALGNTIYF
TRBV11-3,-,TRBJ1-3,-,TGTGCCAGCAGCCATGGACACGGAAACACCATATATTTT,CASSHGHGNTIYF
TRBV4-1,TRBD1,TRBJ2-6,-,TGCGCCAGCAGCTCTCGGGACAGGGATACTGGGGCCAACGTCCTGACTTTC,CASSSRDRDTGANVLTF
TRBV6-5,-,TRBJ2-7,-,TGTGCCAGCTCAGGAGTGGGCTACGAGCAGTACTTC,CASSGVGYEQYF
TRBV24-1,TRBD2,TRBJ2-1,-,TGTGCCACCAGTGATTCCCGGACTAGCGGGGGGTTATACAATGAGCAGTTCTTC,CATSDSRTSGGLYNEQFF
TRBV28,-,TRBJ1-1,-,TGTGCCAGCAGTTTTTTAAGTCCATTCATGAACACTGAAGCTTTCTTT,CASSFLSPFMNTEAFF
TRBV28,TRBD2,TRBJ2-7,-,TGTGCCAGCAGTTGGAGCGGGATGCACTACGAGCAGTACTTC,CASSWSGMHYEQYF
TRBV6-5,-,TRBJ1-2,-,TGTGCCAGCAGTTACTACGCGGCCAGATTCAACTATGGCTACACCTTC,CASSYYAARFNYGYTF
TRBV4-2,TRBD1,TRBJ2-5,-,TGTGCCAGCAGCCAAGAAGGGACAGGGGGCATGGAGACCCAGTACTTC,CASSQEGTGGMETQYF
TRBV7-9,TRBD1,TRBJ1-1,-,TGTGCCAGCAGCCAAGGGGGCTGGGGTGAAGCTTTCTTT,CASSQGGWGEAFF
TRBV7-9,-,TRBJ2-6,-,TGTGCCAGCCCGCCCCAATGGGGCTACCCTCCTGGGGCCAACGTCCTGACTTTC,CASPPQWGYPPGANVLTF
TRBV4-1,-,TRBJ1-6,-,TGCGCCAGCAGCCAAAATCAGGACGGGGATTCACCCCTCCACTTT,CASSQNQDGDSPLHF
TRBV7-2,TRBD1,TRBJ2-3,-,TGTGCCAGCAGCCGGGACAGGGGGACAGATACGCAGTATTTT,CASSRDRGTDTQYF
TRBV9,-,TRBJ2-3,-,TGTGCCAGCAGCGTAGCGGGGATCACAGATACGCAGTATTTT,CASSVAGITDTQYF
TRBV4-1,-,TRBJ1-1,-,TGCGCCAGCAGCCTTGATGCTGGCACTGAAGCTTTCTTT,CASSLDAGTEAFF
TRBV5-1,-,TRBJ1-1,-,TGCGCCAGCAGCTTGGTACGGGGTTTGCCGGCCACTGAAGCTTTCTTT,CASSLVRGLPATEAFF
TRBV9,-,TRBJ1-1,-,TGTGCCAGCAGCGTAGCAGCGGAATACGGCACTGAAGCTTTCTTT,CASSVAAEYGTEAFF
TRBV7-9,-,TRBJ2-5,-,TGTGCCAGCAGCTTACTATTCCAAGAGACCCAGTACTTC,CASSLLFQETQYF
TRBV19,TRBD1,TRBJ1-1,once,TGTGCCAGTAGTATAAAAAGGGGACAGGGCGGGGTCTGGGGAGCTTTCTTT,CASSIKRGQGGVWGAFF
TRBV5-1,-,TRBJ2-2,once,TGCGCCAGCAGGTTGGACATATCCGGGGAGCTGTTTTTT,CASRLDISGELFF
TRBV29-1,TRBD2,TRBJ2-1,-,TGCAGCGTTGAGACTAGCGGGGGGTACAATGAGCAGTTCTTC,CSVETSGGYNEQFF
TRBV3-1/TRBV3-2,TRBD2,TRBJ2-3,-,TGTGCCAGCAGCCAGGGCGGGGGGGCCGATACGCAGTATTTT,CASSQGGGADTQYF
TRBV19,-,TRBJ1-6,-,TGTGCCAGTAGTCCCTATAATTCACCCCTCCACTTT,CASSPYNSPLHF
TRBV18,-,TRBJ1-6,-,TGTGCCAGCTCACCACCCGGCGGGGAGGGTAATTCACCCCTCCACTTT,CASSPPGGEGNSPLHF
TRBV19,-,TRBJ2-1,-,TGTGCCAGTAGTATAGGACGGGGGCCCTTTACCTACAATGAGCAGTTCTTC,CASSIGRGPFTYNEQFF
TRBV19,-,TRBJ2-7,-,TGTGCCAGGCCGGCATATAATCCGAGTAAGGAACGACCAAGAAACACCTACGAGCAGTACTTC,CARPAYNPSKERPRNTYEQYF
TRBV19,-,TRBJ2-1,-,TGTGCCAGTAGTATTGGGGCGATGGGTTTCCTCTTC,CASSIGAMGFLF
TRBV27,-,TRBJ2-2,-,TGTGCCAGCAGTTTAGAGGGGGGTCTCTTCCCCGGGGAGCTGTTTTTT,CASSLEGGLFPGELFF
TRBV6-5,-,TRBJ1-1,-,TGTGCCAGCAGTTGGTGGAACACTGAAGCTTTCTTT,CASSWWNTEAFF
TRBV19,-,TRBJ2-6,-,TGTGCCAGTACGCTCAGGGTATGGAGTCCTGGGGCCAACGTCCTGACTTTC,CASTLRVWSPGANVLTF